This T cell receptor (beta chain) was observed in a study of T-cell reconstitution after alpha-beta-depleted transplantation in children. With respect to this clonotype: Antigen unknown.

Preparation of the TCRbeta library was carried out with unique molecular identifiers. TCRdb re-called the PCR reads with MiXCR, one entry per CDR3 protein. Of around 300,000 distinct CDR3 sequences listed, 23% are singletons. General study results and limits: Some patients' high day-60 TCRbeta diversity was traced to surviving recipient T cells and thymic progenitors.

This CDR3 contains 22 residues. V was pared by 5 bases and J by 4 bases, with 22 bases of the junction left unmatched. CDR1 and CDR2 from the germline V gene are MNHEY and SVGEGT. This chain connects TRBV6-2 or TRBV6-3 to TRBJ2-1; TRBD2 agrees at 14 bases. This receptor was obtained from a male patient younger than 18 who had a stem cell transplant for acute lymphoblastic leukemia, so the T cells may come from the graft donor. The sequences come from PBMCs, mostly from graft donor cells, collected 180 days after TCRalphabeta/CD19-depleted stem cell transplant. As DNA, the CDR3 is TGTGCCAGCAGTCACCCCTGGGCGGGACTAGCGGGAGAACGAGGGGAATACAATGAGCAGTTCTTC. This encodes CASSHPWAGLAGERGEYNEQFF.